The following is a T cell receptor beta chain sequence with its context. The junction had 14 bases not matched to a gene; V was cut back by 5 bases and J by 6 bases. Per germline, CDR1 SGHNT and CDR2 YENEEA. The CDR3 totals 17 residues. The authors' processing: Nucleated cell number was recorded as an estimate derived from reference gene primer amplification. Using immunoSEQ multiplex PCR, the repertoire was profiled, and TCRdb retains in-frame clones only, with some absent. The V and J calls and clone size come from that table; D and trimming were worked out from the DNA. The profile shows 100,000 to 120,000 clones, approximately 80% of them singletons. The data are from a study of blood T cell repertoires in COVID-19.

The chain joins TRBV11-3 to TRBJ2-2, with TRBD2 matching over 8 bases. Sequenced: peripheral blood. This receptor was obtained from a woman between 70 and 85 years old with acute or convalescent COVID-19. The CDR3 nucleotides are TGTGCCAGCAGCCCCGGGAGGGGCGCTAGGTCCGCCGGGGAGCTGTTTTTT. Its protein is CASSPGRGARSAGELFF.